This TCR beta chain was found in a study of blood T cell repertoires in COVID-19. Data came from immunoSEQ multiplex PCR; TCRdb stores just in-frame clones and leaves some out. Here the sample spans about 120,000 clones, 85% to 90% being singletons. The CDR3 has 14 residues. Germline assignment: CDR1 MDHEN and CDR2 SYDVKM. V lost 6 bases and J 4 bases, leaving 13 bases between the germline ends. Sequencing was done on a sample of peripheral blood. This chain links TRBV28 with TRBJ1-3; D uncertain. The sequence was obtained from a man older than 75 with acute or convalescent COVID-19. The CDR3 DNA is TGTGCCAGCAGGCCGCCAGGAACAGGAAACACCATATATTTT. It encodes CASRPPGTGNTIYF.